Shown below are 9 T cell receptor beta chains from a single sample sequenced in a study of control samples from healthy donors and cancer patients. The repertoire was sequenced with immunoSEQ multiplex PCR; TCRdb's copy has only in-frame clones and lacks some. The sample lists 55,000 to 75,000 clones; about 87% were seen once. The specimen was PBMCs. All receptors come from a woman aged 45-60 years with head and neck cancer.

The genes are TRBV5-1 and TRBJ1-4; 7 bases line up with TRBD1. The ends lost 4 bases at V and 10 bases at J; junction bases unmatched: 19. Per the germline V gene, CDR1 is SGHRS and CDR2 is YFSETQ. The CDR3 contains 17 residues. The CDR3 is CASSEEGATSRSGKLFF. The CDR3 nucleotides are TGCGCCAGCAGCGAAGAGGGGGCCACTTCCCGGTCTGGAAAACTGTTTTTT.

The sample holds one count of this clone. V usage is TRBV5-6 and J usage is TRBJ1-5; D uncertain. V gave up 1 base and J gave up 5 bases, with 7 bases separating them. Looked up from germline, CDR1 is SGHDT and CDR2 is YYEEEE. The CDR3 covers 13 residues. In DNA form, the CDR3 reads TGTGCCAGCAGCTTGACGGGCCATCAGCCCCAGCATTTT. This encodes CASSLTGHQPQHF.

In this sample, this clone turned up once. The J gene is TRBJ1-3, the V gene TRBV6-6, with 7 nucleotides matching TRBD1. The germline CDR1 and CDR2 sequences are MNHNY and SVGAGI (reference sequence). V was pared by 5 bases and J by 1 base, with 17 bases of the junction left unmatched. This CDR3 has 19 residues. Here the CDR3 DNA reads TGTGCCAGCAGTCCGAGTCCAGGGACAGCCTCGATATCTGGAAACACCATATATTTT. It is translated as CASSPSPGTASISGNTIYF.

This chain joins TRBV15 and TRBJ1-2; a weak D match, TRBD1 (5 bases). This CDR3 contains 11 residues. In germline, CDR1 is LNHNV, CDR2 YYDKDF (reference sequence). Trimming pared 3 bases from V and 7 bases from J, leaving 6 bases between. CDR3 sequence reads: CATSRGGGYTF. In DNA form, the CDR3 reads TGTGCCACCAGCAGGGGGGGTGGCTACACCTTC.

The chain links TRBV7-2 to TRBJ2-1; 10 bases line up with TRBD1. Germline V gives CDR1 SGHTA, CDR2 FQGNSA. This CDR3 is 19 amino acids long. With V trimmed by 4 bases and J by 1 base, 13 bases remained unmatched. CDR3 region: CASSSRRDRGPRSYNEQFF. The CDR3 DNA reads TGTGCCAGCAGCTCGAGGCGGGACAGGGGCCCGAGGTCCTACAATGAGCAGTTCTTC.

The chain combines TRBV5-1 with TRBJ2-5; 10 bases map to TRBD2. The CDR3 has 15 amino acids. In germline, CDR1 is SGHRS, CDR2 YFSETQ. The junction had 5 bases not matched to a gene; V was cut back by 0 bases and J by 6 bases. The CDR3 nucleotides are TGCGCCAGCAGCTTGGAAAGCGGGGGGGCGCAGACCCAGTACTTC. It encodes CASSLESGGAQTQYF.

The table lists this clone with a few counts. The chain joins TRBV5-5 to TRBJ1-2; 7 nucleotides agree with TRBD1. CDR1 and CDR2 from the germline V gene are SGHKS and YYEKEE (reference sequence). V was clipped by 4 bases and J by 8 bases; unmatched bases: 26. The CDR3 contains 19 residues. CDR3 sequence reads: CASSVTPGFGQAVALGYTF. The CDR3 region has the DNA TGTGCCAGCAGCGTGACCCCGGGATTCGGACAGGCTGTCGCCTTGGGCTACACCTTC.

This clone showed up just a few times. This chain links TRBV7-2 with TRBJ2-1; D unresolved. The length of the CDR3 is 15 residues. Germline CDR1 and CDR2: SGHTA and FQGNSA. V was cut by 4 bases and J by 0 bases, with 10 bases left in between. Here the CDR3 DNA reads TGTGCCAGCAGCTACGGAGTTCGCTCCTACAATGAGCAGTTCTTC. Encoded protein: CASSYGVRSYNEQFF.

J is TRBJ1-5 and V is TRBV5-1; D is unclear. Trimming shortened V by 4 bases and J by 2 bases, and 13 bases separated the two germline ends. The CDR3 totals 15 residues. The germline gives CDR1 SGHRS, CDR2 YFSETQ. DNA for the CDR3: TGCGCCAGCAGCCCAGATGGTTTGGGCAATCAGCCCCAGCATTTT. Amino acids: CASSPDGLGNQPQHF.